The present T cell receptor beta chain was sequenced within a study of T cells in Graves' hyperthyroidism and ophthalmopathy. Patients were aged 18 to 65, had disease duration under 2 months, and had newly diagnosed hyperthyroidism. Uncontrolled infection, other autoimmune disease, pregnancy or lactation barred patients from enrollment. This clonotype was counted ten times or more. What it recognizes is unknown. Regarding the study as a whole: Most thyroid clonotypes that were expanded above 0.001 also turned up in blood.

RNA transcripts served as the template for amplifying TCR beta CDR3 regions. The HTBI primer set served for first-round RT-PCR of the TCR CDR3. TCRdb re-analysed the multiplex PCR reads in MiXCR, keeping a single row per CDR3 protein. The table records 80,000 to 100,000 distinct CDR3 sequences, 40% of them present only once. The trim removed 5 bases at V and 2 bases at J, leaving 12 bases unmatched. CDR1 SGHAT and CDR2 FQNNGV come from the germline V gene. This CDR3 has 16 residues. The chain links TRBV11-2 to TRBJ2-7; 7 bases are a match to TRBD1. Sequenced sample: peripheral blood or thyroid tissue (not recorded which). The sequence was collected from a woman in her twenties or thirties with Graves' hyperthyroidism. CDR3 in DNA: TGTGCCAGCAGCATGAAACCGGGGACAGCACCCTACGAGCAGTACTTC. It codes for CASSMKPGTAPYEQYF. The full variable domain, its missing parts supplied by reference TRBV11-2 and TRBJ2-7, is EAGVAQSPRYKIIEKRQSVAFWCNPISGHATLYWYQQILGQGPKLLIQFQNNGVVDDSQLPKDRFSAERLKGVDSTLKIQPAKLEDSAVYLCASSMKPGTAPYEQYFGPGTRLTVT.